This T cell receptor beta chain was captured by sequencing in a study of T cell repertoires in cytomegalovirus infection. Germline V CDR1 and CDR2: SGHDN, FVKESK. Trimming removed 1 base at V and 4 bases at J, with 8 bases between. This CDR3 is built from 14 residues. With regard to this clonotype: Its specificity is unknown.

TCRdb re-analysed the reads in MiXCR, keeping a single row per CDR3 protein. Of about a million distinct CDR3 sequences in the sample, roughly 30% were seen once. Material: cultured CD8+ T cells from PBMCs, obtained from culture after CMV antigen stimulation. The chain has TRBV14 and TRBJ1-3; D unresolved. The source of this sequence is a human donor in good health (CMV status not recorded). Some clones in this sample may be carry-over from other donors' samples. This CDR3 reads CASSQATQGNTIYF. The CDR3 DNA reads TGTGCCAGCAGCCAAGCCACCCAGGGAAACACCATATATTTT.